The rows below give T cell receptor beta chains drawn from one sample of a study of blood T cell repertoires in COVID-19. Produced via immunoSEQ multiplex PCR; TCRdb's table is partial and in-frame only. The data show 250,000 to 300,000 clones, with roughly nine tenths seen just once and approximately 12% held by the top ten. Material: peripheral blood. These receptors were taken from a woman aged 30 to 39 with COVID-19, enrolled during active disease. The CDR3 runs from the conserved cysteine through the conserved F or W. D genes are given only for firm matches. The size entry is marked missing in some rows and otherwise reads once, few, many or a size class.

D	J	size	V	DNA	CDR3
TRBD2	TRBJ2-3	-	TRBV4-1	TGCGCCAGCAGCCAAGATATCCAGCGGGGGGGCGAGGAGCATTTT	CASSQDIQRGGEEHF
-	TRBJ2-3	-	TRBV11-2	TGTGCCAGCAGCTTAGATTGGGGGGGCACAGATACGCAGTATTTT	CASSLDWGGTDTQYF
TRBD2	TRBJ2-7	-	TRBV10-2	TGCGCCAGCAGTCCCCCCGCTAGCGGGTACCGCTTCTCCTACTTC	CASSPPASGYRFSYF
TRBD1	TRBJ1-2	-	TRBV2	TGTGCCAGCAGCCTTTCCCGGACAGGCAACTATGGCTACACCTTC	CASSLSRTGNYGYTF
TRBD1	TRBJ1-4	few	TRBV2	TGTGCCAGCAGCGCACAGACAGGGATAGGCGAAAAACTGTTTTTT	CASSAQTGIGEKLFF
-	TRBJ1-5	-	TRBV19	TGTGCCAGTAGTATAGGGGCGTTAAGGAGGCAGCCCCAGCATTTT	CASSIGALRRQPQHF
-	TRBJ1-4	-	TRBV3-1/TRBV3-2	TGTGCCAGCAGCCAATCCCTTTTGGGCAGCGAAAAACTGTTTTTT	CASSQSLLGSEKLFF
TRBD1	TRBJ1-1	-	TRBV10-1	TGCGCCAGCAGACGGGACAGGGCATCGAACACTGAAGCTTTCTTT	CASRRDRASNTEAFF
TRBD1	TRBJ2-7	-	TRBV6-5	TGTGCCAGCACCGGGGACAGGGGGCGCACCGAGCAGTACTTC	CASTGDRGRTEQYF
-	TRBJ2-2	-	TRBV3-1/TRBV3-2	TGTGCCAGCAGCCATAGAGGGTTGGGAGCCGGGGAGCTGTTTTTT	CASSHRGLGAGELFF
-	TRBJ1-6	-	TRBV27	TGTGCCAGCAGTTTATTCGGGGATAATTCACCCCTCCACTTT	CASSLFGDNSPLHF
-	TRBJ2-7	-	TRBV7-9	TGTGCCAGCAGCCCGCTACGTTACGAGCAGTACTTC	CASSPLRYEQYF
-	TRBJ2-7	-	TRBV14	TGTGCCAGCAGCCAAGTATGGGGCAATCTATCCTACGAGCAGTACTTC	CASSQVWGNLSYEQYF
TRBD2	TRBJ2-3	-	TRBV15	TGTGCCACCAGCAGACGGACTAGCGGGGGATTTGGAGATACGCAGTATTTT	CATSRRTSGGFGDTQYF
-	TRBJ2-5	-	TRBV11-3	TGTGCCAGCAAGGGGCAGGGAGAGACCCAGTACTTC	CASKGQGETQYF
TRBD1	TRBJ1-5	-	TRBV10-3	TGTGCCATCAGTGAGGCGACAGGGGGCGATCAGCCCCAGCATTTT	CAISEATGGDQPQHF
-	TRBJ1-1	-	TRBV18	TGTGCCAGCTCACCCGGGTCCTCTTTGGGGAACACTGAAGCTTTCTTT	CASSPGSSLGNTEAFF
TRBD2	TRBJ2-7	-	TRBV6-1	TGTGCCAGCAGTGAAGCGCTCGGGGTAGCGGGGGCCTACGAGCAGTACTTC	CASSEALGVAGAYEQYF
-	TRBJ1-2	-	TRBV24-1	TGTGCCACCAGCCCCTCTGGAGGGAAAAACTATGGCTACACCTTC	CATSPSGGKNYGYTF
-	TRBJ2-1	few	TRBV6-5	TGTGCCAGCAGTTACGGGGGCGTCGGGTACAATGAGCAGTTCTTC	CASSYGGVGYNEQFF
-	TRBJ2-1	-	TRBV4-1	TGCGCCAGCAGCCAATCAGAGGGAGCCTACAATGAGCAGTTCTTC	CASSQSEGAYNEQFF
-	TRBJ1-1	-	TRBV6-5	TGTGCCAGCAGTTTCACAGGGAGTTCTGAAGCTTTCTTT	CASSFTGSSEAFF
-	TRBJ1-2	-	TRBV19	TGTGCCAGTACCTCGACCCGGGTCGCGGTGGGTGGCTACACCTTC	CASTSTRVAVGGYTF
-	TRBJ2-7	-	TRBV5-6	TGTGCCAGCAGCATACCCGGGACACAGGGCTACGAGCAGTACTTC	CASSIPGTQGYEQYF
TRBD1	TRBJ2-3	-	TRBV15	TGTGCCACCAGCAGAGCTTCAGGGGGCGCGAGCACAGATACGCAGTATTTT	CATSRASGGASTDTQYF
TRBD2	TRBJ2-5	-	TRBV6-5	TGTGCCACCGGACTAGCGGGGGGGCTAGAGACCCAGTACTTC	CATGLAGGLETQYF
-	TRBJ1-2	-	TRBV6-5	TGTGCCAGTCAAGGAGGGACTCACTATGGCTACACCTTC	CASQGGTHYGYTF
-	TRBJ2-5	-	TRBV13	TGTGCCAGCAGCTTGAACAGCCCCAGCCAGTACTTC	CASSLNSPSQYF
-	TRBJ2-1	-	TRBV7-9	TGTGCCAGCAGCTCCTCCGCCTACAATGAGCAGTTCTTC	CASSSSAYNEQFF
-	TRBJ1-4	few	TRBV25-1	TGTGCCAGCAGTGAATTTGGGGGGAGGGACGAAAAACTGTTTTTT	CASSEFGGRDEKLFF
TRBD1	TRBJ1-6	-	TRBV4-1	TGCGCCAGCAGCCAAGAAGGGACAGGGGCCAATAATTCACCCCTCCACTTT	CASSQEGTGANNSPLHF
TRBD2	TRBJ2-3	-	TRBV6-6	TGTGCCAGCAGCCCGGGGACTACCTCTAGCACAGATACGCAGTATTTT	CASSPGTTSSTDTQYF
-	TRBJ2-7	-	TRBV29-1	TGCAGCGTCCTTATAAACTCCTACGAGCAGTACTTC	CSVLINSYEQYF
-	TRBJ1-5	-	TRBV10-2	TGCGCCAGCAGTGAACATAGCAGGGAAACAGGTCAGCCCCAGCATTTT	CASSEHSRETGQPQHF
-	TRBJ2-3	-	TRBV6-5	TGTGCCAGCAGTTACTCGATGGGCAGAGATACAGATACGCAGTATTTT	CASSYSMGRDTDTQYF
TRBD2	TRBJ2-5	-	TRBV6-1	TGTGCCAGCGGGGAAGCGGGGGGGCTCATTCAGACCCAGTACTTC	CASGEAGGLIQTQYF
-	TRBJ1-6	-	TRBV5-4	TGTGCCGGGGGGGTGGACTATAATTCACCCCTCCACTTT	CAGGVDYNSPLHF
-	TRBJ2-1	-	TRBV9	TGTGCCAGCAGCGTACTGCAGGACAATGAGCAGTTCTTC	CASSVLQDNEQFF
TRBD2	TRBJ2-7	-	TRBV7-9	TGTGCCAGCAGCGAAGGGACTAGCGGAACCTACGAGCAGTACTTC	CASSEGTSGTYEQYF
TRBD2	TRBJ2-7	-	TRBV7-8	TGTGCCAGCATGTTGGTAGCGGGGCATCCGGAGCAGTACTTC	CASMLVAGHPEQYF
-	TRBJ1-5	-	TRBV4-1	TGCGCCAGCAGCCAAATCGCAGGGGCTGGCAATCAGCCCCAGCATTTT	CASSQIAGAGNQPQHF
-	TRBJ1-2	-	TRBV18	TGTGCCAGCTCCCCCGACAGGACGGCCGGGGGCTACACCTTC	CASSPDRTAGGYTF
-	TRBJ2-2	-	TRBV23-1	TGCGCCAATCGGAGAACCGGGGAGCTGTTTTTT	CANRRTGELFF
-	TRBJ2-6	once	TRBV10-3	TGTGCCATCAGTGATCCGGGGGCTGGGGCCAACGTCCTGACTTTC	CAISDPGAGANVLTF